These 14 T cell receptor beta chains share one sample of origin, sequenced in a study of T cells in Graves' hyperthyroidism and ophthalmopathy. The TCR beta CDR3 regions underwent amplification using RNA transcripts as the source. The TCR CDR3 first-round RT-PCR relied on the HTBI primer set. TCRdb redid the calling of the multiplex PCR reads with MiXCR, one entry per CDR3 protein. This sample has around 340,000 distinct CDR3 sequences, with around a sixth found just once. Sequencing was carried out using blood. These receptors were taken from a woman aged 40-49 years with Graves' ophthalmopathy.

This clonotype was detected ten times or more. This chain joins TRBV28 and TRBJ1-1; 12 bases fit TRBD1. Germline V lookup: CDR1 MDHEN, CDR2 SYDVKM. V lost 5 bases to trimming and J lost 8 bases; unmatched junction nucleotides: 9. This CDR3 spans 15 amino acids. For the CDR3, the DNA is TGTGCCAGCAGTGGAGCTGGGACAGGGGGCGCGGAAGCTTTCTTT. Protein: CASSGAGTGGAEAFF. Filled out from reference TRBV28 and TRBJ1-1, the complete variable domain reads DVKVTQSSRYLVKRTGEKVFLECVQDMDHENMFWYRQDPGLGLRLIYFSYDVKMKEKGDIPEGYSVSREKKERFSLILESASTNQTSMYLCASSGAGTGGAEAFFGQGTRLTVV.

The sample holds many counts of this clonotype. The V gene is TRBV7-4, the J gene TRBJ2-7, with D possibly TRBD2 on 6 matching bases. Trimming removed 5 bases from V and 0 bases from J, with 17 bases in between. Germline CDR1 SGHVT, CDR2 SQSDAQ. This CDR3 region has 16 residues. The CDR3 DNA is TGTGCCAGCAGCCCCCAGGCGGGGAGCAGCTCCTACGAGCAGTACTTC. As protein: CASSPQAGSSSYEQYF.

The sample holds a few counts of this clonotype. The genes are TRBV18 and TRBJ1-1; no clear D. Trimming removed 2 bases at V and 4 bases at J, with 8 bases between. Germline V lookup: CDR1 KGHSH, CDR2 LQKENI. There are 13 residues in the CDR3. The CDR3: CASSPSHRTEAFF. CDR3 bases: TGTGCCAGCTCACCATCCCATCGCACTGAAGCTTTCTTT. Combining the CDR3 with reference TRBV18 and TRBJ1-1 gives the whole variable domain NAGVMQNPRHLVRRRGQEARLRCSPMKGHSHVYWYRQLPEEGLKFMVYLQKENIIDESGMPKERFSAEFPKEGPSILRIQQVVRGDSAAYFCASSPSHRTEAFFGQGTRLTVV.

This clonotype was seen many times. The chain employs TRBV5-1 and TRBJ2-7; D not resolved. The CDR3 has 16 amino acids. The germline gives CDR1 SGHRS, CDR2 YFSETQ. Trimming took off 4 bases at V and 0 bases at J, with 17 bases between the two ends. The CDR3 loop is CASSPTAEHSSYEQYF. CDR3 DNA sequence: TGCGCCAGCAGCCCGACGGCAGAACATAGCTCCTACGAGCAGTACTTC.

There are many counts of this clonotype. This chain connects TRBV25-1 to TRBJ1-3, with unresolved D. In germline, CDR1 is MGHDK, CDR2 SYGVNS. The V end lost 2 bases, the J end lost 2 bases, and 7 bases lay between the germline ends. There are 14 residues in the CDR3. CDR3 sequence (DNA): TGTGCCAGCAGTGAAGAGAAGACTGGAAACACCATATATTTT. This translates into CASSEEKTGNTIYF.

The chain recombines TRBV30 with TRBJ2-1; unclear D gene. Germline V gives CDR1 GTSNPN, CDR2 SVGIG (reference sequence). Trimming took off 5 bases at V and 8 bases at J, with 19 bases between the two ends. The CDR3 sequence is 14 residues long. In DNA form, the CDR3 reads TGTGCCTGGGAGTTATCTGCAAGGCGAGATGAGCAGTTCTTC. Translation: CAWELSARRDEQFF. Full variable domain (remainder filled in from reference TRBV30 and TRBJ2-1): SQTIHQWPATLVQPVGSPLSLECTVEGTSNPNLYWYRQAAGRGLQLLFYSVGIGQISSEVPQNLSASRPQDRQFILSSKKLLLSDSGFYLCAWELSARRDEQFFGPGTRLTVL.

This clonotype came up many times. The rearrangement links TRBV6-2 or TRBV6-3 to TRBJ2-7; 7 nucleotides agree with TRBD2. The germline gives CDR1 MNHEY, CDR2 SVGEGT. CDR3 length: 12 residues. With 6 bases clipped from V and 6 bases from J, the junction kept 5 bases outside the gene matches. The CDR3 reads CASRSLAGEQYF. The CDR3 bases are TGTGCCAGCAGGTCGTTAGCGGGCGAGCAGTACTTC.

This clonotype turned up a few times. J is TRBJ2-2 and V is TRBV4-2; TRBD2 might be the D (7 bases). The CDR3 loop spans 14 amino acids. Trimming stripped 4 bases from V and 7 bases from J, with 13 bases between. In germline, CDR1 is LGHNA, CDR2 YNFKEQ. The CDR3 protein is CASSLRGGDGELFF. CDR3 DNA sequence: TGTGCCAGCAGCCTCAGAGGGGGGGACGGGGAGCTGTTTTTT.

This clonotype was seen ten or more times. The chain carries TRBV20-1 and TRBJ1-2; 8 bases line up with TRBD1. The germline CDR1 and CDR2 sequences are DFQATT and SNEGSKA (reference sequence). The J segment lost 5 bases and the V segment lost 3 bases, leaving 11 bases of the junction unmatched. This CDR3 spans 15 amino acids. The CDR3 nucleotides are TGCAGTGCTAGGGGATCTCAGGGGGCCGTTTATGGCTACACCTTC. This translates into CSARGSQGAVYGYTF.

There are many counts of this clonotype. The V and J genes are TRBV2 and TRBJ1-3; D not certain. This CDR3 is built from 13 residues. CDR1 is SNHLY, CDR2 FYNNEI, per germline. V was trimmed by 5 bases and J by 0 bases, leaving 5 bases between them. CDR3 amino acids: CASSQSSGNTIYF. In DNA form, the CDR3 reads TGTGCCAGCAGTCAGAGCTCTGGAAACACCATATATTTT.

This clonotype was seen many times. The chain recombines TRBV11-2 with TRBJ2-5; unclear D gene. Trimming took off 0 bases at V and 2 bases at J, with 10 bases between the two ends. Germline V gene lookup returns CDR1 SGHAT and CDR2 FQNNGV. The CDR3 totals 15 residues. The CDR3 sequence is CASSLEWQDQETQYF. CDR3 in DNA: TGTGCCAGCAGCTTAGAGTGGCAGGATCAAGAGACCCAGTACTTC.

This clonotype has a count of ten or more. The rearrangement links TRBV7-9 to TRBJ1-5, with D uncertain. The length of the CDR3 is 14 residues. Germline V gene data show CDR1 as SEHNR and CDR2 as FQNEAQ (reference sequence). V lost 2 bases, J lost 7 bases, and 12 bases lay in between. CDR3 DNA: TGTGCCAGCAGCTTAATGGGTTTCGGACAGCCCCAGCATTTT. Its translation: CASSLMGFGQPQHF.

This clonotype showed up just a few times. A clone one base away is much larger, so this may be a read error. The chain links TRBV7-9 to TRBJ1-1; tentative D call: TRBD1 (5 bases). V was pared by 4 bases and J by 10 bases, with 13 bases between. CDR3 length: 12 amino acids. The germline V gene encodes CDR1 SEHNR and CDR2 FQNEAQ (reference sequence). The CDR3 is CASSSGSIGAFF. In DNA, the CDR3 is TGTGCCAGCAGCTCAGGGTCGATTGGAGCTTTCTTT.

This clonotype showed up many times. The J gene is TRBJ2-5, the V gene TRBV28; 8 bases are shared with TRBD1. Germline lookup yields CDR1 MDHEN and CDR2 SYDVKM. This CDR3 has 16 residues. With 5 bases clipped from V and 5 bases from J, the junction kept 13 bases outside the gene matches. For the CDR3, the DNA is TGTGCCAGCAGTCAGAGGTCTCAGGGGGCGCTCGAGACCCAGTACTTC. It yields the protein CASSQRSQGALETQYF.